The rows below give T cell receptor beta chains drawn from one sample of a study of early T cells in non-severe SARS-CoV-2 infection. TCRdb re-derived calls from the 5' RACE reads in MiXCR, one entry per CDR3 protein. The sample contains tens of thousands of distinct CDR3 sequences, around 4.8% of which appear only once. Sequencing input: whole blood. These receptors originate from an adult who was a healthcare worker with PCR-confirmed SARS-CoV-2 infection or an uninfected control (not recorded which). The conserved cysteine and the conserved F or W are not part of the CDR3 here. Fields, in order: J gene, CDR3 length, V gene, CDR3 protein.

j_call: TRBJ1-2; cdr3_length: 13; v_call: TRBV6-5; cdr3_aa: ASRPPGGPFYGYT
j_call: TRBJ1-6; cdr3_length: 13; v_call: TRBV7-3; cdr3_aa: ASSSSALLNSPLH
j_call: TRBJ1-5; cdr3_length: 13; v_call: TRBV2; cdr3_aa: ASSEAARGNQPQH
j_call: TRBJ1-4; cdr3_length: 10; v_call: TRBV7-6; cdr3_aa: ASSLGDEKLF
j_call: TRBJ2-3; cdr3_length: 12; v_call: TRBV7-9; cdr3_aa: ASSWSSVTDTQY
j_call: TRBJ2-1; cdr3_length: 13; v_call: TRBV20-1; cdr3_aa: SARGTAGDYNEQF
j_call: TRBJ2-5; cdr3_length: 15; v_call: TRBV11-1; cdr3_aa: ASSLSWDRPEGETQY
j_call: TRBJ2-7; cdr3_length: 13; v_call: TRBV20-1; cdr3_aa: SARDLKRGTYEQY
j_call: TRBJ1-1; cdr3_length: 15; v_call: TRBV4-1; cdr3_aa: ASSLTGTLAMNTEAF
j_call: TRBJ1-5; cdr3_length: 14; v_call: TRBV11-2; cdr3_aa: ASARVTGYSNQPQH
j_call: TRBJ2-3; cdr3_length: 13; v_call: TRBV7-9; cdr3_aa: ASSSIGASTDTQY
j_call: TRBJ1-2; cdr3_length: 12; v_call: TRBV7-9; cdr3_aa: ASSYGSPNYGYT
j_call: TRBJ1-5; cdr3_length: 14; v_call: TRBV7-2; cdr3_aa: ASSSTQGSVGQPQH
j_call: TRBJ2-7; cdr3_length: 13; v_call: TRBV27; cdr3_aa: ASTSSGRPGREQY
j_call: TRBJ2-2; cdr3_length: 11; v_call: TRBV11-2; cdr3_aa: ASSLPFIGELF
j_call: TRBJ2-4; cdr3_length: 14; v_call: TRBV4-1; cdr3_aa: ASSRTNRDTGHIQY
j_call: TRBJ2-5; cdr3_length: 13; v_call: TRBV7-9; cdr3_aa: ASSLDDYLQETQY
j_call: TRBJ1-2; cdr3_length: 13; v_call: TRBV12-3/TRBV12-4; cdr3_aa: ASSFARLANYGYT
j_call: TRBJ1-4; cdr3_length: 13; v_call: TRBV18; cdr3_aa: ASSPRKGRDEKLF
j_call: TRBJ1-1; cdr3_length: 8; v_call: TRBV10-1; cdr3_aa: ATMGTEAF
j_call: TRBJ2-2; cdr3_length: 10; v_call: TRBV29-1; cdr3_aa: SGLASTGELF
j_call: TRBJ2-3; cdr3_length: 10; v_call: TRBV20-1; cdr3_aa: SARTGTDTQY
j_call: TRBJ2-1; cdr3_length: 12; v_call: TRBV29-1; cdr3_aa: SIRASGPGDEQF
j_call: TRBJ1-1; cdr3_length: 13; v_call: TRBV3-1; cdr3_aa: ASSPWEGENTEAF
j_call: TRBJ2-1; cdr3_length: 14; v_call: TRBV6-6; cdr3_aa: ASSYRAGGLYNEQF
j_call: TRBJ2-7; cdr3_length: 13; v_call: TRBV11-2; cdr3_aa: ASSFKGQNSYEQY
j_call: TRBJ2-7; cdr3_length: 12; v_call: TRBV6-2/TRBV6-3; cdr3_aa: ASQERTAPYEQY
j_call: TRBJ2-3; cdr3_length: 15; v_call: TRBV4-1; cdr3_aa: ASSQRGLAGNTDTQY
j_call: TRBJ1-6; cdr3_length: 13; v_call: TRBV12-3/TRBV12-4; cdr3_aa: ASSLFRQYNSPLH
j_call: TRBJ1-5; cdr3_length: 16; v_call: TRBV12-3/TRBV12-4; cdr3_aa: ASSPAGTDPYSNQPQH
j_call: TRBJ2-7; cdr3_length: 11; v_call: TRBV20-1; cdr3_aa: SPERTRTYEQY